Given below is one TCR beta chain in context. The antigen remains undetermined. A universal primer site came from template switching; cDNA carried unique molecular identifiers. Via MiXCR, TCRdb re-called the 5' RACE reads, giving one row per CDR3 protein. The sample records 1.5 million to 2 million distinct CDR3 sequences, under 35% being singletons. The sample originates from a study of identical twins. Overall study findings and caveats: Possibly, invariant MAIT and iNKT cells partly confounded zero-insertion analyses.

The donors were all healthy and Caucasian. The CDR3 is made up of 16 amino acids. Germline assignment: CDR1 MRHNA and CDR2 SNTAGT. V was cut by 4 bases and J by 0 bases, with 13 bases left in between. The origin of this receptor is a newborn girl in good health. What was sequenced was cord blood. This chain uses TRBV6-4 with TRBJ2-1; D might be TRBD1 or TRBD2, each matching 5 bases. The CDR3 nucleotides are TGTGCCAGCAGTGTTTCGGGGCGATCCTCCTACAATGAGCAGTTCTTC. This gives the protein CASSVSGRSSYNEQFF.